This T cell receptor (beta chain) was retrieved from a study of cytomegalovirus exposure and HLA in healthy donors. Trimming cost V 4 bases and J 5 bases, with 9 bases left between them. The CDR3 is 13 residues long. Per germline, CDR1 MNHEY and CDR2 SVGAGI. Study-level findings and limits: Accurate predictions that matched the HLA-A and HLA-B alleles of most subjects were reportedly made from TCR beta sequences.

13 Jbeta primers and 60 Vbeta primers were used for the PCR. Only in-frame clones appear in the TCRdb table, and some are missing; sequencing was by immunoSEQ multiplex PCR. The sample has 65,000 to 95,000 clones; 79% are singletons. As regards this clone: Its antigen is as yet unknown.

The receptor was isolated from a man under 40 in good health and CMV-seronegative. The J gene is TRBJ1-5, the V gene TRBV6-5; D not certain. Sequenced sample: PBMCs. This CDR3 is CASSLRLDQPQHF. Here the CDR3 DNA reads TGTGCCAGCAGTTTACGGTTGGATCAGCCCCAGCATTTT.